This T cell receptor beta chain was profiled in a study of blood T cell repertoires in COVID-19. Study as a whole: Acute and convalescent COVID-19 samples came from the United States, Italy and Spain. PBMCs, B-cell-depleted T cells, or T cells were the source of the cDNA or gDNA that made up the material.

As originally analysed: The authors estimated nucleated cell counts from reference gene primer amplification. Using immunoSEQ multiplex PCR, the repertoire was profiled, and TCRdb retains in-frame clones only, with some absent. V, J and clone size are taken as reported in that table, and D and trimming were inferred from the DNA itself. The sample lists 70,000 or so clones, approximately 83% occurring once. What was sequenced was peripheral blood. This receptor was obtained from a woman aged 55 to 70 with acute or convalescent COVID-19.

This CDR3 reads CASSRETVNTEAFF. CDR3 DNA sequence: TGTGCCAGCAGCCGGGAAACGGTGAACACTGAAGCTTTCTTT. This chain uses TRBV11-2 with TRBJ1-1; D is uncertain. V shed 5 bases and J shed 0 bases, with 10 bases lying between them. There are 14 residues in the CDR3. Germline assignment: CDR1 SGHAT and CDR2 FQNNGV. Using reference TRBV11-2 and TRBJ1-1 for the parts outside the CDR3, the full variable domain is EAGVAQSPRYKIIEKRQSVAFWCNPISGHATLYWYQQILGQGPKLLIQFQNNGVVDDSQLPKDRFSAERLKGVDSTLKIQPAKLEDSAVYLCASSRETVNTEAFFGQGTRLTVV.